The next 15 T cell receptor beta chains were all read from a single sample in a study of T cell responses to AZD1222 COVID-19 vaccine. The data were produced by immunoSEQ multiplex PCR, yet TCRdb's version contains in-frame clones alone and is incomplete. The data contain about 130,000 clones, 90% of them singletons. This sample comprised peripheral blood, obtained on day 0 of AZD1222 vaccination. Receptor source: an adult in good health.

The V and J genes are TRBV13 and TRBJ1-2; TRBD1 might be the D (6 bases). V shed 0 bases and J shed 3 bases, with 23 bases lying between them. There are 19 residues in the CDR3. The germline V gene encodes CDR1 PRHDT and CDR2 FYEKMQ (reference sequence). As DNA, the CDR3 is TGTGCCAGCAGCTTAGGCCACGGGGGGCGCTTGAGTCGGTACTATGGCTACACCTTC. As protein: CASSLGHGGRLSRYYGYTF.

The V gene is TRBV28, the J gene TRBJ1-1, with unresolved D. The germline V and J ends were trimmed by 9 bases and 3 bases, with 8 bases remaining between them. The CDR3 covers 11 residues. Germline V gene lookup returns CDR1 MDHEN and CDR2 SYDVKM. CDR3 region: CASGLYTEAFF. The CDR3 nucleotides read TGTGCCAGTGGGTTGTACACTGAAGCTTTCTTT. The variable domain in full, completed from reference TRBV28 and TRBJ1-1, reads DVKVTQSSRYLVKRTGEKVFLECVQDMDHENMFWYRQDPGLGLRLIYFSYDVKMKEKGDIPEGYSVSREKKERFSLILESASTNQTSMYLCASGLYTEAFFGQGTRLTVV.

The rearrangement joins TRBV28 to TRBJ1-1; D remains ambiguous. Germline V gives CDR1 MDHEN, CDR2 SYDVKM. V lost 3 bases and J lost 1, with 12 bases in between. This CDR3 has 15 residues. CDR3 loop: CASSFGGRPNTEAFF. The CDR3 nucleotides read TGTGCCAGCAGTTTCGGAGGCAGGCCGAACACTGAAGCTTTCTTT.

The gene calls are TRBV19 and TRBJ2-7, with 10 positions matching TRBD1. Germline values: CDR1 LNHDA, CDR2 SQIVND (reference sequence). Losses at the gene ends were 8 bases for V and 6 bases for J; bases not matched to a gene: 10. This CDR3 is 14 amino acids long. CDR3 residues: CASGTTGGASEQYF. The CDR3 DNA reads TGTGCCAGTGGTACGACAGGGGGCGCCTCCGAGCAGTACTTC.

The chain uses TRBV6-2 or TRBV6-3 and TRBJ1-5; D uncertain. V was pared by 5 bases and J by 2 bases, with 13 bases between. Germline V gene lookup returns CDR1 MNHEY and CDR2 SVGEGT. The CDR3 runs to 15 residues. CDR3 protein: CASSQREAGNQPQHF. The CDR3 nucleotides read TGTGCCAGCAGTCAGAGGGAGGCAGGCAATCAGCCCCAGCATTTT.

The rearrangement uses TRBV27 and TRBJ2-3; D is tentatively TRBD1 or TRBD2 (5 bases each). The CDR3 is 16 amino acids. Trimming shortened V by 5 bases and J by 7 bases, and 22 bases separated the two germline ends. CDR1 and CDR2 from the germline V gene are MNHEY and SMNVEV (reference sequence). CDR3 residues: CASSPPGTTKTHTQYF. The CDR3 bases are TGTGCCAGCAGTCCCCCCGGGACCACCAAAACCCATACGCAGTATTTT.

The J gene is TRBJ2-7, the V gene TRBV11-1; 10 bases are a match to TRBD1. The germline V gene encodes CDR1 SGHAT and CDR2 FQDESV (reference sequence). Losses at the gene ends were 3 bases for V and 5 bases for J; bases not matched to a gene: 7. The CDR3 consists of 15 residues. CDR3 loop: CASSFPGQGRHEQYF. The CDR3 DNA is TGTGCCAGCAGCTTCCCGGGACAGGGGCGGCACGAGCAGTACTTC.

The chain couples TRBV5-1 to TRBJ2-5, with a possible D match to TRBD2 (7 bases). V was cut by 9 bases and J by 5 bases, with 26 bases left in between. The germline V gene encodes CDR1 SGHRS and CDR2 YFSETQ. The CDR3 runs to 16 residues. The CDR3 sequence: CATSRLGGAREETQYF. The CDR3 DNA sequence: TGCGCCACCTCACGGTTGGGGGGGGCCCGGGAGGAGACCCAGTACTTC.

V usage is TRBV6-5 and J usage is TRBJ2-5; 10 bases agree with TRBD2. Looked up from germline, CDR1 is MNHEY and CDR2 is SVGAGI. The J segment lost 2 bases and the V segment lost 4 bases, leaving 4 bases of the junction unmatched. The CDR3 sequence is 15 residues long. The CDR3 spells CASSSTSGVQETQYF. DNA of the CDR3: TGTGCCAGCAGTTCCACTAGCGGGGTTCAAGAGACCCAGTACTTC.

J is TRBJ1-1 and V is TRBV28; 7 bases fit TRBD1. The CDR3 spans 15 residues. Per germline, CDR1 MDHEN and CDR2 SYDVKM. Germline trimming cut 1 base from V and 2 bases from J; bases unmatched to any gene: 4. CDR3 bases: TGTGCCAGCAGTTTATATGGAGGGGGCAACACTGAAGCTTTCTTT. The encoded protein is CASSLYGGGNTEAFF.

This clone was detected only once. The chain couples TRBV5-4 to TRBJ1-2; 9 positions agree with TRBD1. Germline CDR1 SGHNT, CDR2 YYREEE (reference sequence). This CDR3 is built from 16 residues. V lost 3 bases, J lost 3 bases, and 9 bases stayed unmatched. CDR3 in DNA: TGTGCCAGCAGCTCGAACAGGGGGCGAGGGTACTATGGCTACACCTTC. As protein: CASSSNRGRGYYGYTF.

The V gene is TRBV3-1 (or the pseudogene TRBV3-2), the J gene TRBJ1-2; 10 positions agree with TRBD1. After removal of 4 bases from V and 7 bases from J, the junction contained 12 bases not matched to a gene. The germline V gene encodes CDR1 LGHDT and CDR2 YNNKEL (reference sequence). The CDR3 runs to 16 residues. CDR3 sequence: CASSLFSGQGIAGYTF. CDR3 coding DNA: TGTGCCAGCAGCCTATTTTCGGGACAGGGGATTGCTGGCTACACCTTC.

The CDR3 DNA reads as TGTGCCAGTAGTATAGGCGCCGATGGCTACACCTTC. It translates to CASSIGADGYTF. The rearrangement links TRBV19 to TRBJ1-2; D gene uncertain. Germline loops: CDR1 LNHDA, CDR2 SQIVND (reference sequence). The CDR3 covers 12 residues. Trimming took off 1 base at V and 6 bases at J, with 6 bases between the two ends.

J is TRBJ2-7 and V is TRBV11-2, with TRBD2 matching over 8 bases. This CDR3 region has 15 residues. The V and J ends lost 1 base and 5 bases, in that order; junction bases with no gene match: 7. Germline V gene data show CDR1 as SGHAT and CDR2 as FQNNGV. This chain's CDR3 is CASSLGLAGLDEQYF. The CDR3 DNA sequence: TGTGCCAGCAGCTTAGGGTTAGCGGGGTTGGACGAGCAGTACTTC.

Concerning this clone: Other DNA sequences in this specimen translate into the identical CDR3. This chain joins TRBV7-2 and TRBJ2-3, with 9 bases aligning to TRBD2. CDR1 is SGHTA and CDR2 is FQGNSA in the germline V gene. V shed 1 base and J 4 bases; nucleotides not matched to a gene: 0. The CDR3 extends over 14 amino acids. This CDR3 reads CASSLGGGADTQYF. The CDR3 bases are TGTGCCAGCAGCTTAGGCGGGGGGGCAGATACGCAGTATTTT.